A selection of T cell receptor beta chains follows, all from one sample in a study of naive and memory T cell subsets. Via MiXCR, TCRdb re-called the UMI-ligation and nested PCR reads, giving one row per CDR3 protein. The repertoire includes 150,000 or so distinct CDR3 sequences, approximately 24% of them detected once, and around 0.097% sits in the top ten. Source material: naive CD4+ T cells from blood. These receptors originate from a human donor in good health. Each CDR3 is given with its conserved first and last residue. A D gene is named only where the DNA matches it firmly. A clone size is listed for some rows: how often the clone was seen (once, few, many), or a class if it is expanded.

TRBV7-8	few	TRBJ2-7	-	CASSGNYEQYF	TGTGCCAGCAGCGGTAACTACGAGCAGTACTTC
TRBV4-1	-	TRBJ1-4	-	CASSQERTVATNEKLFF	TGCGCCAGCAGCCAAGAAAGGACGGTTGCAACTAATGAAAAACTGTTTTTT
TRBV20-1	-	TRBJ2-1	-	CSAPGSGGRYNEQFF	TGCAGTGCTCCCGGAAGTGGAGGCCGGTACAATGAGCAGTTCTTC
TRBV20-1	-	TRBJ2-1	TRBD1	CSAHIPGGSYNEQFF	TGCAGTGCGCATATACCAGGGGGCTCCTACAATGAGCAGTTCTTC
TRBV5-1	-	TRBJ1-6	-	CASSFEPRQSNNSPLHF	TGCGCCAGCAGCTTCGAGCCGCGTCAGAGCAATAATTCACCCCTCCACTTT
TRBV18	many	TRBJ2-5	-	CASSPGGTQYF	TGTGCCAGCTCACCAGGAGGGACCCAGTACTTC
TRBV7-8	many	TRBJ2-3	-	CASSLELWGADTQYF	TGTGCCAGCAGCTTAGAACTGTGGGGGGCAGATACGCAGTATTTT
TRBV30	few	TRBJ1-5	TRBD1	CAWDRGQLNQPQHF	TGTGCCTGGGATCGGGGACAGCTAAATCAGCCCCAGCATTTT
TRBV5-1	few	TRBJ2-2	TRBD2	CASSLGASGITGELFF	TGCGCCAGCAGCTTGGGGGCTAGCGGGATCACCGGGGAGCTGTTTTTT
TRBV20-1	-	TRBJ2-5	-	CSARVSQGFKTQYF	TGCAGTGCTAGAGTATCACAGGGTTTCAAGACCCAGTACTTC
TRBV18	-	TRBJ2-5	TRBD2	CASSPLAEFQETQYF	TGTGCCAGCTCACCGCTAGCGGAGTTCCAAGAGACCCAGTACTTC
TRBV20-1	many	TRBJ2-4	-	CSACEWAKNIQYF	TGCAGTGCTTGTGAGTGGGCCAAAAACATTCAGTACTTC
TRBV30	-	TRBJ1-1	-	CAWSDLGAGHNEAFF	TGTGCCTGGAGCGACCTGGGGGCAGGACACAATGAAGCTTTCTTT
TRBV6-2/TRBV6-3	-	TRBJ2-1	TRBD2	CASSNQGTSGYNEQFF	TGTGCCAGCAGTAACCAAGGGACTAGCGGCTACAATGAGCAGTTCTTC
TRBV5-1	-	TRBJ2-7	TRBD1	CASRRGTGTGGYEQYF	TGCGCCAGCAGGAGGGGAACCGGGACAGGGGGGTACGAGCAGTACTTC
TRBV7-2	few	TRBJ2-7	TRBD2	CASSSRLAGEQYF	TGTGCCAGCAGCTCCAGACTAGCTGGCGAGCAGTACTTC
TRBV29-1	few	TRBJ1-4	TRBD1	CSAYRGNEKLFF	TGCAGCGCCTACAGGGGGAATGAAAAACTGTTTTTT
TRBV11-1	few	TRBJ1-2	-	CASSLGPGVGYGYTF	TGTGCCAGCAGCTTAGGACCAGGGGTCGGGTATGGCTACACCTTC
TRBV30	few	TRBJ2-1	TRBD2	CAWTAGVGEQFF	TGTGCCTGGACTGCGGGAGTCGGTGAGCAGTTCTTC
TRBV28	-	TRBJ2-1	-	CASSSAHEQFF	TGTGCCAGCAGCTCGGCGCATGAGCAGTTCTTC
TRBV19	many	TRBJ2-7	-	CASSKARVLRVYEQYF	TGTGCCAGTAGTAAAGCCCGGGTCCTCAGGGTCTACGAGCAGTACTTC
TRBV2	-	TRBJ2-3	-	CASSEKGMGTDTQYF	TGTGCCAGCAGTGAAAAGGGAATGGGCACAGATACGCAGTATTTT
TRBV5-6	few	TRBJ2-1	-	CASSLVPNEQFF	TGTGCCAGCAGCTTGGTTCCCAATGAGCAGTTCTTC
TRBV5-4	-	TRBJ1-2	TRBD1	CASSTKGQNYGYTF	TGTGCCAGCAGCACCAAGGGACAGAACTATGGCTACACCTTC
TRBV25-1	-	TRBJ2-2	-	CASRPPTTLNTGELFF	TGTGCCAGCAGGCCCCCGACCACCTTGAACACCGGGGAGCTGTTTTTT
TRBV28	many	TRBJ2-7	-	CASGLPRPTYEQYF	TGTGCCAGCGGTCTCCCTCGCCCGACATACGAGCAGTACTTC
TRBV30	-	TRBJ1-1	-	CAWSVLGNTEAFF	TGTGCCTGGAGTGTACTGGGGAACACTGAAGCTTTCTTT
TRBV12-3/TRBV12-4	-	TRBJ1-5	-	CASSPGPDRGGGAQHF	TGTGCCAGCAGCCCCGGTCCAGACCGGGGTGGGGGAGCCCAGCATTTT
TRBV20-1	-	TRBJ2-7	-	CSARTSYEQYF	TGCAGTGCTAGAACCAGTTACGAGCAGTACTTC
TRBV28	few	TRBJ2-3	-	CASSPPVTTDTQYF	TGTGCCAGCAGCCCCCCGGTCACCACAGATACGCAGTATTTT
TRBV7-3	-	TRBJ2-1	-	CASSLMPRANEQFF	TGTGCCAGCAGCTTAATGCCCAGGGCCAATGAGCAGTTCTTC
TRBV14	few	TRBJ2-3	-	CASSQDLDTTDTQYF	TGTGCCAGCAGCCAGGATTTGGACACCACAGATACGCAGTATTTT
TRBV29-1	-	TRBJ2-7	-	CSVESPGGYEQYF	TGCAGCGTTGAATCCCCCGGGGGCTACGAGCAGTACTTC
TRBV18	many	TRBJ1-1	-	CASSPQGNTEAFF	TGTGCCAGCTCACCTCAGGGGAACACTGAAGCTTTCTTT
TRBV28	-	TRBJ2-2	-	CASSLGARPNTGELFF	TGTGCCAGCAGTCTAGGGGCCCGACCGAACACCGGGGAGCTGTTTTTT
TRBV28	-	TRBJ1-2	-	CATRAPEGSANYGYTF	TGTGCCACCAGGGCACCCGAGGGTTCGGCTAACTATGGCTACACCTTC
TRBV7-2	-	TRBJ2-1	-	CASSRGGGNEQFF	TGTGCCAGCAGCCGAGGGGGTGGCAATGAGCAGTTCTTC
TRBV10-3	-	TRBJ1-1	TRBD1	CAIRKSSGTGYTEAFF	TGTGCCATCAGGAAATCTTCCGGGACAGGCTACACTGAAGCTTTCTTT
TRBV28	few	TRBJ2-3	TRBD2	CASSLGASGSTDTQYF	TGTGCCAGCAGTTTAGGGGCTAGCGGGAGCACAGATACGCAGTATTTT
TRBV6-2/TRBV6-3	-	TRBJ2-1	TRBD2	CASTTSGSANEQFF	TGTGCCAGCACCACTAGCGGGAGCGCAAATGAGCAGTTCTTC
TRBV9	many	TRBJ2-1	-	CASSVVWFF	TGTGCCAGCAGCGTAGTTTGGTTCTTC
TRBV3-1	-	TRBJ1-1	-	CASSQERANTEAFF	TGTGCCAGCAGCCAAGAAAGAGCGAACACTGAAGCTTTCTTT
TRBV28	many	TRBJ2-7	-	CASWKGSVYEQYF	TGTGCCAGTTGGAAGGGTTCGGTCTACGAGCAGTACTTC
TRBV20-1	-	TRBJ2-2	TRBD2	CSAGRLAGSTGELFF	TGCAGTGCTGGGCGACTAGCGGGGAGCACCGGGGAGCTGTTTTTT
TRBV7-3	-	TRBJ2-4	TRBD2	CASSLTGPGLAGAIQYF	TGTGCCAGCAGCTTAACCGGTCCGGGACTAGCGGGAGCCATTCAGTACTTC
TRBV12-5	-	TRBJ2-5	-	CASAGYQETQYF	TGTGCCTCAGCGGGTTACCAAGAGACCCAGTACTTC
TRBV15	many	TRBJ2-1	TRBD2	CATSRWTSGNYNEQFF	TGTGCCACCAGCAGATGGACTAGCGGGAACTACAATGAGCAGTTCTTC
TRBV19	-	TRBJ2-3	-	CASSIGSSGATDTQYF	TGTGCCAGTAGTATAGGATCGAGCGGAGCCACAGATACGCAGTATTTT
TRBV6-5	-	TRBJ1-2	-	CASSYGRKSYGYTF	TGTGCCAGCAGTTACGGTCGGAAGAGTTATGGCTACACCTTC
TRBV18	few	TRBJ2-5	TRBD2	CASSPPAGTSGQETQYF	TGTGCCAGCTCACCACCGGCCGGGACTAGCGGCCAAGAGACCCAGTACTTC